These 17 T cell receptor beta chains share one sample of origin, sequenced in a study of blood T cell repertoires in COVID-19. Method: immunoSEQ multiplex PCR; TCRdb's copy keeps in-frame clones and lacks some. The sample consists of approximately 140,000 clones, 60% to 85% of them appearing once. The sample taken for sequencing was peripheral blood. These receptors originate from a man over 45 with acute or convalescent COVID-19.

The chain uses TRBV3-1 (or the pseudogene TRBV3-2) and TRBJ1-2, with 7 bases lining up with TRBD1. V lost 0 bases, J lost 7 bases, and 8 bases stayed unmatched. In germline, CDR1 is LGHDT, CDR2 YNNKEL (reference sequence). CDR3 length equals 15 residues. The CDR3 DNA reads as TGTGCCAGCAGCCAAGATGTGACAGGGAGTCGTGGCTACACCTTC. Its protein product is CASSQDVTGSRGYTF.

This clone is judged medium-sized. The CDR3 is CASSHHGQGINEQFF. CDR3 nucleotides: TGTGCCAGCAGCCATCACGGACAGGGGATCAATGAGCAGTTCTTC. The chain links TRBV14 to TRBJ2-1, with TRBD1 matching 9 bases. Unmatched junction bases numbered 6, after V lost 3 bases and J lost 6 bases. There are 15 residues in the CDR3. Germline CDR1 is SGHDN and CDR2 is FVKESK.

V gene TRBV11-2 combines with J gene TRBJ1-6, with D possibly matching TRBD1 (6 bases). In germline, CDR1 is SGHAT, CDR2 FQNNGV. This CDR3 contains 14 residues. The ends were cut back, 6 bases at V and 7 bases at J, with 13 bases in the middle. CDR3 in amino acids: CASSRRDNNSPLHF. In DNA form, the CDR3 reads TGTGCCAGCAGTCGCCGGGACAACAATTCACCCCTCCACTTT.

The J gene is TRBJ2-1, the V gene TRBV12-5; 10 nucleotides agree with TRBD2. CDR3 length: 13 amino acids. In germline, CDR1 is LGHNT, CDR2 FRNRAP. After removal of 3 bases from V and 15 bases from J, the junction contained 8 bases not matched to a gene. CDR3 sequence: CASGLAGGILRFF. In DNA, the CDR3 is TGTGCTAGTGGTTTAGCGGGGGGGATTCTTCGGTTCTTC.

The chain recombines TRBV7-5 with TRBJ1-6; TRBD1 reflects the table's D call only, with no check against the DNA. TRBV7-5 is deemed a pseudogene. The CDR3 consists of 19 residues. The CDR3 DNA follows: TGTGTCAGAAGCTTAGCGCTGAGACAGGGAGAAGGTCTAGGTTCACCCCTCCACTTT. Translated: CVRSLALRQGEGLGSPLHF.

CDR3 residues: CASSRDKYNSPLHF. CDR3 in DNA: TGTGCCAGCAGCCGGGACAAGTATAATTCACCCCTCCACTTT. The chain couples TRBV5-4 to TRBJ1-6, with D possibly being TRBD1 (6 bases). V was clipped by 4 bases and J by 4 bases, with 9 bases between them. The V gene's germline CDR1 is SGHNT and CDR2 YYREEE (reference sequence). The CDR3 is made up of 14 amino acids.

This chain joins TRBV12-3 or TRBV12-4 and TRBJ1-5; TRBD1 is a possible D gene (6 bases). Trimming left V 1 base short and J 13 bases short, with 8 bases between. This CDR3 is 11 amino acids long. This CDR3 reads CASSLEGEQHF. In DNA, the CDR3 is TGTGCCAGCAGTTTAGAGGGGGAACAGCATTTT.

This rearrangement joins TRBV5-1 to TRBJ2-1; TRBD2 agrees at 10 bases. The CDR3 consists of 15 residues. Germline CDR1 and CDR2: SGHRS and YFSETQ. Trimming at V came to 4 bases and at J to 9 bases, leaving 10 bases not matched to a gene. This chain's CDR3 is CASSTGERGGLEQFF. In DNA form, the CDR3 reads TGCGCCAGCAGCACGGGGGAGCGGGGGGGCCTTGAGCAGTTCTTC. Based on the CDR3 plus reference TRBV5-1 and TRBJ2-1, the full variable domain is KAGVTQTPRYLIKTRGQQVTLSCSPISGHRSVSWYQQTPGQGLQFLFEYFSETQRNKGNFPGRFSGRQFSNSRSEMNVSTLELGDSALYLCASSTGERGGLEQFFGPGTRLTVL.

This clone was observed once. The chain is built from TRBV4-1 and TRBJ1-2; D gene ambiguous. The CDR3 spans 14 residues. Germline lookup yields CDR1 MGHRA and CDR2 YSYEKL. V lost 4 bases and J lost 2, with 11 bases in between. CDR3 nucleotides: TGCGCCAGCAGCCCGACACGTGAAAACTATGGCTACACCTTC. This codes for CASSPTRENYGYTF.

The V gene is TRBV5-5, the J gene TRBJ1-2; 10 nucleotides align to TRBD1. With 4 bases clipped from V and 3 bases from J, the junction kept 6 bases outside the gene matches. In germline, CDR1 is SGHKS, CDR2 YYEKEE (reference sequence). The CDR3 has 15 residues. The CDR3 bases are TGTGCCAGCAGCCCGACAGGGGGCTGGGACTATGGCTACACCTTC. This translates into CASSPTGGWDYGYTF.

This clone came up a few times. The chain joins TRBV6-5 to TRBJ2-7, with D tentatively TRBD2 (6 bases). V was cut by 5 bases and J by 2 bases, with 10 bases left in between. Germline V CDR1 and CDR2: MNHEY, SVGAGI. The CDR3 is 13 residues long. The DNA of the CDR3 is TGTGCCAGCAGTAGGACGGGAGCCTACGAGCAGTACTTC. Translating it yields CASSRTGAYEQYF.

The chain employs TRBV2 and TRBJ2-7; 10 bases are shared with TRBD2. Germline values: CDR1 SNHLY, CDR2 FYNNEI. V lost 6 bases, J lost 6 bases, and 2 bases stayed unmatched. This CDR3 has 12 amino acids. CDR3 DNA: TGTGCCAGCAGACTAGCGGGGCGCGAGCAGTACGTC. Its translation: CASRLAGREQYV.

The rearrangement joins TRBV7-2 to TRBJ2-5; 12 positions agree with TRBD2. Germline loops: CDR1 SGHTA, CDR2 FQGNSA. CDR3 size: 16 residues. With 2 bases clipped from V and 5 bases from J, the junction kept 6 bases outside the gene matches. Written as DNA, the CDR3 is TGTGCCAGCAGCTTATCTAGCGGGGGGGCTGGGGAGACCCAGTACTTC. Its translation is CASSLSSGGAGETQYF.

The chain couples TRBV7-3 to TRBJ2-2; 7 bases agree with TRBD1. The CDR3 spans 16 residues. CDR1 and CDR2 from the germline V gene are SGHTA and FQGTGA. The V segment lost 5 bases and the J segment 2 bases; nucleotides outside the gene matches: 8. The CDR3 nucleotides read TGTGCCAGCAGCCCCGGGACAGCCATAAACACCGGGGAGCTGTTTTTT. Encoded protein: CASSPGTAINTGELFF.

This clone came up once. The chain has TRBV7-2 and TRBJ1-2; 8 nucleotides align to TRBD1. This CDR3 is 17 amino acids long. J was trimmed by 6 bases and V by 0 bases; bases with no gene match: 12. The V gene's germline CDR1 is SGHTA and CDR2 FQGNSA. The CDR3 DNA reads as TGTGCCAGCAGCTTAGCGGGGTCAGGGGGCCGGGAGGATGGCTACACCTTC. The encoded protein is CASSLAGSGGREDGYTF.

The chain links TRBV11-2 to TRBJ2-1; 7 positions agree with TRBD2. The germline CDR1 and CDR2 sequences are SGHAT and FQNNGV. V lost 5 bases, J lost 6 bases, and 4 bases stayed unmatched. This CDR3 spans 13 amino acids. Written as DNA, the CDR3 is TGTGCCAGCAGCCCGGCGGGGGTCAATGAGCAGTTCTTC. Its translation is CASSPAGVNEQFF.

The V and J genes are TRBV7-8 and TRBJ2-5; no firm D call. Trimming removed 3 bases at V and 2 bases at J, with 7 bases between. Germline V gene data show CDR1 as SGHVS and CDR2 as FQNEAQ. CDR3 length: 13 amino acids. CDR3 sequence: CASSFGQQETQYF. CDR3 nucleotides: TGTGCCAGCAGCTTTGGGCAGCAAGAGACCCAGTACTTC.